These 24 T cell receptor beta chains were sequenced from one sample in a study of a mutant IDH1 vaccine in newly diagnosed glioma (dated by TCRdb to the early 2020s). Library creation used the immunoSEQ multiplex PCR assay. TCRdb obtained this table from immuneACCESS and retained in-frame rearrangements with V and J assigned. These tables miss some clones; where compared with another copy, unresolved V genes account for less than half of the shortfall, and the remainder is unexplained. The sample data list about 94,000 clones, and just under 90% of these were observed just once. The top ten hold roughly 0.74% of the sample. What the time point label conveys for this sample: week 47, end of study. Each vaccine dose was 300 ug of a 20-mer mutant IDH1 peptide in Montanide, given subcutaneously with topical imiquimod. Antigen specificity for these receptors is unknown. The specimen comprised PBMCs, sampled from a glioma patient whose treatment included an IDH1 peptide vaccine. These receptor sequences come from a woman aged 50 to 60 with glioma.

V is TRBV30 and J is TRBJ2-7, with 10 bases matching TRBD2. The CDR3 has 15 amino acids. J gave up 3 bases and V 2 bases, and 7 bases lay outside the gene matches. CDR1 is GTSNPN and CDR2 is SVGIG in the germline V gene (reference sequence). CDR3 sequence: CAWSLGLAESYEQYF. The CDR3 DNA reads as TGTGCCTGGAGTCTAGGACTAGCGGAGAGCTACGAGCAGTACTTC.

The V gene is TRBV20-1, the J gene TRBJ2-7, with D uncertain. Trimming pared 4 bases from V and 6 bases from J, leaving 10 bases between. This CDR3 contains 11 residues. Per germline, CDR1 DFQATT and CDR2 SNEGSKA (reference sequence). DNA of the CDR3: TGCAGTGCTACAGAAGTAGGCGAGCAGTACTTC. It codes for CSATEVGEQYF.

The chain recombines TRBV28 with TRBJ2-7; no firm D call. With 7 bases removed from V and 2 bases from J, the gap between germline ends came to 18 bases. Germline lookup yields CDR1 MDHEN and CDR2 SYDVKM. The CDR3 is made up of 15 amino acids. The DNA of the CDR3 is TGTGCCAGCAAAGGGTCCCCGAGTTTCCCCTACGAGCAGTACTTC. Residues: CASKGSPSFPYEQYF.

The chain uses TRBV27 and TRBJ2-7; 10 bases fit TRBD1. CDR1 and CDR2 from the germline V gene are MNHEY and SMNVEV (reference sequence). The CDR3 has 16 amino acids. Unmatched junction bases numbered 10, after V lost 8 bases and J lost 0 bases. The CDR3 coding sequence is TGTGCCAGCTCCAAGCGGACAGGGGGTATCTCCTACGAGCAGTACTTC. Amino acids: CASSKRTGGISYEQYF.

The chain employs TRBV2 and TRBJ2-2; TRBD1 matches 7 bases. V dropped 9 bases and J dropped 1; count of bases not matched to a gene: 5. Germline CDR1 SNHLY, CDR2 FYNNEI. This CDR3 region has 14 residues. The CDR3 spells CASRGQLNTGELFF. The CDR3 DNA follows: TGTGCCAGTCGGGGACAGCTGAACACCGGGGAGCTGTTTTTT.

J is TRBJ2-2 and V is TRBV29-1; D possibly corresponds to TRBD2 (5 bases). With 4 bases removed from V and 4 bases from J, the gap between germline ends came to 16 bases. CDR3 length: 15 residues. In germline, CDR1 is SQVTM, CDR2 ANQGSEA. Written as DNA, the CDR3 is TGCAGCGTTGCCCAGATGGAGCGGAGCACCGGGGAGCTGTTTTTT. Translating it yields CSVAQMERSTGELFF.

This clone has only a few counts. The chain is built from TRBV20-1 and TRBJ2-5; D unresolved. Germline values: CDR1 DFQATT, CDR2 SNEGSKA (reference sequence). V lost 2 bases, J lost 5 bases, and 6 bases lay in between. CDR3 length: 11 residues. Here the CDR3 reads CSARQRETQYF. The CDR3 nucleotides are TGCAGTGCTAGACAACGGGAGACCCAGTACTTC.

The gene calls are TRBV19 and TRBJ2-1; D call uncertain. Between the trimmed V and J ends, which lost 2 bases and 8 bases, there was a span of 7 bases. Germline CDR1 LNHDA, CDR2 SQIVND (reference sequence). This CDR3 comprises 12 residues. This CDR3 is CASSIPYDEQFF. The CDR3 bases are TGTGCCAGTAGTATACCTTATGATGAGCAGTTCTTC.

The rearrangement joins TRBV25-1 to TRBJ2-1; D perhaps matches TRBD2 (5 bases). The V end was cut by 1 base, the J end by 3 bases, with 13 bases between. The CDR3 is 16 amino acids. The germline CDR1 and CDR2 sequences are MGHDK and SYGVNS. The CDR3 bases are TGTGCCAGCAGTGAATTAAGCGGCGGGCTCTACAATGAGCAGTTCTTC. It yields the protein CASSELSGGLYNEQFF.

V gene TRBV9 combines with J gene TRBJ2-7; perhaps TRBD1 as D (6 bases). The germline V gene has CDR1 SGDLS and CDR2 YYNGEE. This CDR3 spans 19 amino acids. Trimming cost V 9 bases and J 0 bases, with 31 bases left between them. CDR3 bases: TGTGCCACCTTAAGCAAGGGGGTGACAGGCCAGGGTAGCTCCTACGAGCAGTACTTC. This translates into CATLSKGVTGQGSSYEQYF.

The rearrangement uses TRBV19 and TRBJ2-5; D may be TRBD2 (5 bases). The CDR3 runs to 15 residues. The V gene lost 3 bases and the J gene lost 1 base, with 12 bases spanning the gap. CDR1 is LNHDA, CDR2 SQIVND, per germline (reference sequence). Here the CDR3 DNA reads TGTGCCAGTAGTATTGGTGCAAGCGGCCAAGAGACCCAGTACTTC. Translation gives CASSIGASGQETQYF.

This clone showed up just a few times. The chain joins TRBV7-3 to TRBJ2-1; possibly TRBD1 for D (6 bases). CDR3 length equals 16 residues. V was shortened by 1 base and J by 0 bases, with 10 bases between the two germline ends. Germline assignment: CDR1 SGHTA and CDR2 FQGTGA. The CDR3 sequence is CASSLSAGDSYNEQFF. In nucleotides, the CDR3 is TGTGCCAGCAGCTTAAGTGCAGGGGACTCCTACAATGAGCAGTTCTTC.

The chain links TRBV6-1 to TRBJ1-1; D is ambiguous. CDR3 length: 18 amino acids. CDR1 is MNHNS, CDR2 SASEGT, per germline. The V and J ends lost 4 bases and 5 bases respectively, with 26 bases between them. Here the CDR3 reads CASSAQLTISWAKTEAFF. The CDR3 region has the DNA TGTGCCAGCAGTGCCCAATTAACCATTAGTTGGGCAAAGACTGAAGCTTTCTTT.

Turning to this clone: Distinct nucleotide sequences in the sample also encode this CDR3. V is TRBV28 and J is TRBJ2-2; D may correspond to TRBD1 or TRBD2 (5 bases each). V was trimmed by 5 bases and J by 6 bases, leaving 13 bases between them. The CDR3 covers 14 residues. CDR1 and CDR2 from the germline V gene are MDHEN and SYDVKM. CDR3 residues: CASSALGVPGELFF. In nucleotides, the CDR3 is TGTGCCAGCAGTGCGTTGGGGGTACCCGGGGAGCTGTTTTTT.

The rearrangement joins TRBV5-8 to TRBJ1-4; TRBD1 is a possible D gene (5 bases). The germline V gene has CDR1 SGHTS and CDR2 YDEGEE. The CDR3 has 12 residues. The V and J ends lost 6 bases and 8 bases respectively, with 11 bases between them. In DNA form, the CDR3 reads TGTGCCAGCACTCTCTGGGGGGAAAAACTGTTTTTT. It yields the protein CASTLWGEKLFF.

The rearrangement links TRBV5-8 to TRBJ1-4, with 8 bases that match TRBD1. Germline lookup yields CDR1 SGHTS and CDR2 YDEGEE. V was clipped by 4 bases and J by 1 base; unmatched bases: 6. The CDR3 spans 16 residues. The CDR3, as DNA: TGTGCCAGCAGCCAGGGACAGGCCAGAACTAATGAAAAACTGTTTTTT. Amino acids: CASSQGQARTNEKLFF.

A remark on this clone: In the same sample, other DNA sequences code for this CDR3. This chain links TRBV30 with TRBJ1-2; TRBD1 matches at 7 bases. This CDR3 spans 13 amino acids. The ends lost 2 bases at V and 4 bases at J; junction bases unmatched: 4. Germline values: CDR1 GTSNPN, CDR2 SVGIG (reference sequence). The DNA of the CDR3 is TGTGCCTGGAGTCGGGACAGACCCTATGGCTACACCTTC. It translates to CAWSRDRPYGYTF. The full variable domain, completed using reference TRBV30 and TRBJ1-2, is SQTIHQWPATLVQPVGSPLSLECTVEGTSNPNLYWYRQAAGRGLQLLFYSVGIGQISSEVPQNLSASRPQDRQFILSSKKLLLSDSGFYLCAWSRDRPYGYTFGSGTRLTVV.

V is TRBV6-1 and J is TRBJ2-7; D is undetermined. The V gene's germline CDR1 is MNHNS and CDR2 SASEGT. V dropped 4 bases and J dropped 2 bases, with 12 bases sitting between them. This CDR3 comprises 14 residues. The CDR3 reads CASSGELDPYEQYF. The CDR3 DNA sequence: TGTGCCAGCAGTGGGGAACTGGATCCCTACGAGCAGTACTTC.

This clone was counted ten times or more. V and J are TRBV4-1 and TRBJ2-5; D call uncertain. This CDR3 region has 13 residues. Per the germline V gene, CDR1 is MGHRA and CDR2 is YSYEKL. V was trimmed by 4 bases and J by 2 bases, leaving 8 bases between them. CDR3 nucleotide sequence: TGCGCCAGCAGCCTTACTCCTCAAGAGACCCAGTACTTC. It is translated as CASSLTPQETQYF.

This chain links TRBV7-8 with TRBJ2-3; weak D call: TRBD1 (6 bases). V lost 5 bases to trimming and J lost 2 bases, with 14 bases between them. In germline, CDR1 is SGHVS, CDR2 FQNEAQ. The CDR3 sequence is 15 residues long. The CDR3 protein is CASSHLGGFTDTQYF. The CDR3 DNA follows: TGTGCCAGCAGCCACCTAGGGGGTTTCACAGATACGCAGTATTTT.

The chain carries TRBV5-1 and TRBJ1-2; D possibly corresponds to TRBD1 (6 bases). The germline V gene encodes CDR1 SGHRS and CDR2 YFSETQ. This CDR3 has 16 amino acids. V shed 4 bases and J shed 0 bases, with 16 bases lying between them. The CDR3 here is CASSRGQSIANYGYTF. CDR3 nucleotide sequence: TGCGCCAGCAGCAGAGGACAGAGTATAGCTAACTATGGCTACACCTTC.

The gene calls are TRBV5-1 and TRBJ1-5, with TRBD1 matching 7 bases. The V segment lost 0 bases and the J segment 6 bases; nucleotides outside the gene matches: 6. The CDR3 has 15 residues. Looked up from germline, CDR1 is SGHRS and CDR2 is YFSETQ. The CDR3 here is CASSLEGGVGQPQHF. The CDR3, as DNA: TGCGCCAGCAGCTTGGAAGGGGGCGTTGGTCAGCCCCAGCATTTT.

The chain combines TRBV7-3 with TRBJ2-6, with D uncertain. V shed 5 bases and J shed 0 bases, with 5 bases lying between them. In germline, CDR1 is SGHTA, CDR2 FQGTGA. This CDR3 is built from 14 residues. The CDR3, as DNA: TGTGCCAGCAGCCCCATCTCTGGGGCCAACGTCCTGACTTTC. Protein: CASSPISGANVLTF.

This clone was found once. J is TRBJ1-2 and V is TRBV29-1, with D possibly TRBD1 on 6 matching bases. The germline CDR1 and CDR2 sequences are SQVTM and ANQGSEA. V was shortened by 7 bases and J by 2 bases, with 20 bases between the two germline ends. CDR3 length: 15 amino acids. CDR3 bases: TGCAGCGCCGAAGTTCGGGACAACCAAAACTATGGCTACACCTTC. This translates into CSAEVRDNQNYGYTF. Variable domain in full (rest from reference TRBV29-1 and TRBJ1-2): SAVISQKPSRDICQRGTSLTIQCQVDSQVTMMFWYRQQPGQSLTLIATANQGSEATYESGFVIDKFPISRPNLTFSTLTVSNMSPEDSSIYLCSAEVRDNQNYGYTFGSGTRLTVV.